This T cell receptor beta chain was sequenced during a study of blood T cell repertoires in COVID-19. Produced via immunoSEQ multiplex PCR; TCRdb's table is partial and in-frame only. The table includes under 150,000 clones, around 87% detected once. With V trimmed by 1 base and J by 0 bases, 0 bases remained unmatched. Germline V gives CDR1 SGHTA, CDR2 FQGNSA. The CDR3 contains 15 residues. The sample was peripheral blood. This TCR was sampled from a woman aged 40-49 years with acute or convalescent COVID-19. The rearrangement uses TRBV7-2 and TRBJ1-5; 7 bases align to TRBD1. The CDR3: CASSLGDSSNQPQHF. The CDR3 bases are TGTGCCAGCAGCTTAGGGGACAGTAGCAATCAGCCCCAGCATTTT.